Sequencing of this T cell receptor (beta chain) was carried out in a study of beta chain features in type 1 diabetes. Points from the study as a whole: No resolution was reached here on whether HLA type influences TCRB rearrangement. There were fewer insertions and more deletions at the VDJ junctions of type 1 diabetes patients. A greater similarity of naive, central memory and Treg TCRB repertoires was seen among patients than among healthy donors.

On this clone: What it binds is not known.

As every portion of the isolated RNA was reverse transcribed, the sequencing read expressed TCRB transcripts. Here immunoSEQ multiplex PCR was the method, and the copy in TCRdb shows in-frame clones only, minus some. The table includes over 150,000 clones, about 8.5% detected once. Once sorted, every population was more than 98% pure. Germline V gene sequence: CDR1 SGHTA, CDR2 FQGNSA. This CDR3 is 17 amino acids long. With 5 bases clipped from V and 4 bases from J, the junction kept 10 bases outside the gene matches. V usage is TRBV7-2 and J usage is TRBJ2-6; TRBD2 matches at 8 bases. The sequence derives from a man younger than 35 in good health. Sequenced sample: central memory CD4+ T cells from blood. CDR3 coding DNA: TGTGCCAGCAGCACACGACAACTAGCGGTAGGGGCCAACGTCCTGACTTTC. This codes for CASSTRQLAVGANVLTF.